This T cell receptor beta chain is drawn from a study of neoadjuvant anti-PD-1 for oral cavity cancer. Background on the study: Patients without progression got a fourth dose around day 43.

These newly diagnosed stage II-IVA oral cavity squamous cell carcinoma patients had no prior systemic or radiation treatment. Data came from immunoSEQ multiplex PCR; TCRdb stores just in-frame clones and leaves some out. The sample includes around 60,000 clones, 65% to 80% of them seen just once. Germline V gene lookup returns CDR1 SGHRS and CDR2 YFSETQ. Deletions cut 1 base from V and 3 bases from J, with 13 bases between. The CDR3 is made up of 16 amino acids. Only one count was recorded for this clone. The antigen remains undetermined. Whole-study findings and limits: Non-responders to neoadjuvant nivolumab had significantly more clonal PBMC T cells than responders.

The source material was PBMCs, sampled before nivolumab (anti-PD-1) treatment. The chain recombines TRBV5-1 with TRBJ2-2; no reliable D call. This clonotype was sampled from a person aged 35 to 85 with oral cavity squamous cell carcinoma. In DNA, the CDR3 is TGCGCCAGCAGCTTGTGGGTCCGTGGGGACACCGGGGAGCTGTTTTTT. It translates to CASSLWVRGDTGELFF.